Shown below are 32 T cell receptor beta chains from a single sample sequenced in a study of CD8 T cells in ankylosing spondylitis. TCRdb re-analysed the 5' RACE reads in MiXCR, keeping a single row per CDR3 protein. This sample has roughly 30,000 distinct CDR3 sequences, with less than 6.5% found just once. Sequenced material: blood, either unsorted or a sorted T cell fraction (not recorded which). The source of these receptors is a female donor with ankylosing spondylitis or in good health (not recorded which).

Many counts were recorded for this clonotype. This CDR3 reads CASSAQGGTEAFF. DNA for the CDR3: TGTGCCAGCAGCGCTCAGGGAGGCACTGAAGCTTTCTTT. The chain recombines TRBV9 with TRBJ1-1; TRBD1 is a possible D gene (5 bases). CDR3 length equals 13 residues. V lost 3 bases, J lost 4 bases, and 10 bases lay in between. Per the germline V gene, CDR1 is SGDLS and CDR2 is YYNGEE.

At least ten counts were recorded for this clonotype. The chain recombines TRBV9 with TRBJ2-7; D unresolved. V lost 0 bases and J 2 bases, leaving 9 bases between the germline ends. From germline, CDR1 is SGDLS and CDR2 YYNGEE. CDR3 length: 14 residues. The CDR3 nucleotides read TGTGCCAGCAGCGTAGATAGCCGGCCCTACGAGCAGTACTTC. Encoded protein: CASSVDSRPYEQYF.

V usage is TRBV9 and J usage is TRBJ2-7, with TRBD1 matching over 7 bases. The CDR3 extends over 14 amino acids. V was clipped by 0 bases and J by 3 bases; unmatched bases: 3. Germline V gene sequence: CDR1 SGDLS, CDR2 YYNGEE. This CDR3 is CASSVGTGVYEQYF. The CDR3, as DNA: TGTGCCAGCAGCGTAGGGACAGGAGTCTACGAGCAGTACTTC.

This clonotype was found many times. This chain connects TRBV9 to TRBJ2-2; TRBD1 aligns across 10 bases. This CDR3 contains 15 residues. The junction had 6 bases not matched to a gene; V was cut back by 2 bases and J by 8 bases. CDR1 and CDR2 (germline): SGDLS, YYNGEE. The CDR3 sequence: CASSVGTGASGELFF. CDR3 coding DNA: TGTGCCAGCAGCGTCGGGACAGGGGCGTCAGGGGAGCTGTTTTTT.

There are many counts of this clonotype. The chain links TRBV27 to TRBJ1-1; unclear D gene. This CDR3 has 10 residues. Germline V lookup: CDR1 MNHEY, CDR2 SMNVEV (reference sequence). V shed 5 bases and J shed 8 bases, with 6 bases lying between them. The CDR3 region is CASSPVEAFF. In DNA, the CDR3 is TGTGCCAGCAGTCCCGTAGAAGCTTTCTTT.

This clonotype was recorded many times. The chain employs TRBV9 and TRBJ2-2; TRBD2 aligns across 7 bases. The CDR3 has 17 residues. Trimming cost V 0 bases and J 5 bases; bases outside gene matches: 10. Per germline, CDR1 SGDLS and CDR2 YYNGEE. The CDR3 DNA reads TGTGCCAGCAGCGTAGGGTTCGGCGGGAGTCTGACCGGGGAGCTGTTTTTT. Translating gives CASSVGFGGSLTGELFF.

This clonotype was counted at least ten times. The chain recombines TRBV9 with TRBJ1-1; 12 bases map to TRBD1. Germline V gene sequence: CDR1 SGDLS, CDR2 YYNGEE. The CDR3 loop spans 15 amino acids. The trim removed 1 base at V and 8 bases at J, leaving 6 bases unmatched. CDR3 nucleotide sequence: TGTGCCAGCAGCGTAATGGGACAGGGGGCGGCCGAAGCTTTCTTT. Protein sequence: CASSVMGQGAAEAFF. Drawing the rest from reference TRBV9 and TRBJ1-1, the complete variable domain is DSGVTQTPKHLITATGQRVTLRCSPRSGDLSVYWYQQSLDQGLQFLIQYYNGEERAKGNILERFSAQQFPDLHSELNLSSLELGDSALYFCASSVMGQGAAEAFFGQGTRLTVV.

This clonotype was seen more than once but under ten times. The V and J genes are TRBV9 and TRBJ2-7; 9 nucleotides line up with TRBD2. The CDR3 is made up of 15 amino acids. The germline CDR1 and CDR2 sequences are SGDLS and YYNGEE. After removal of 0 bases from V and 9 bases from J, the junction contained 10 bases not matched to a gene. The CDR3 is CASSVDEREVGRQYF. CDR3 DNA: TGTGCCAGCAGCGTAGACGAGCGGGAGGTCGGGCGGCAGTACTTC.

This clonotype was recorded at least ten times. The chain couples TRBV9 to TRBJ1-1; a weak D match, TRBD1 (5 bases). Germline CDR1 is SGDLS and CDR2 is YYNGEE. The V and J ends lost 0 bases and 4 bases respectively, with 7 bases between them. CDR3 length equals 13 residues. The CDR3 nucleotides read TGTGCCAGCAGCGTAGAGGGGCTCACTGAAGCTTTCTTT. Residues: CASSVEGLTEAFF.

This clonotype has only a few counts. CDR3 in DNA: TGTGCCAGCAGCAAAGAGCAAATGCAGTTCTTC. Its translation is CASSKEQMQFF. The chain joins TRBV9 to TRBJ2-1; D is ambiguous. Germline values: CDR1 SGDLS, CDR2 YYNGEE. CDR3 length: 11 amino acids. Trimming took off 4 bases at V and 12 bases at J, with 11 bases between the two ends.

This clonotype has a count of ten or more. The CDR3 DNA reads as TGTGCCAGCAGCGTCCCCCTGGTAGGAAGCGCAGATACGCAGTATTTT. Protein sequence: CASSVPLVGSADTQYF. The chain uses TRBV9 and TRBJ2-3; D remains unclear. V lost 2 bases, J lost 4 bases, and 17 bases lay in between. Germline V lookup: CDR1 SGDLS, CDR2 YYNGEE. This CDR3 is built from 16 residues.

This clonotype was found a few times. V usage is TRBV9 and J usage is TRBJ1-5; D perhaps matches TRBD1 (5 bases). The V end lost 0 bases, the J end lost 4 bases, and 8 bases lay between the germline ends. CDR3 length equals 14 residues. The V gene's germline CDR1 is SGDLS and CDR2 YYNGEE. CDR3 region: CASSVGQLNQPQHF. The CDR3 coding sequence is TGTGCCAGCAGCGTAGGACAGCTGAATCAGCCCCAGCATTTT.

This clonotype has ten or more counts. The chain has TRBV9 and TRBJ2-5; no definite D call. V was shortened by 0 bases and J by 4 bases, with 4 bases between the two germline ends. Per germline, CDR1 SGDLS and CDR2 YYNGEE. The CDR3 runs 12 residues. This chain's CDR3 is CASSVAGETQYF. The CDR3 nucleotides read TGTGCCAGCAGCGTAGCAGGAGAGACCCAGTACTTC.

This clonotype was seen repeatedly, ten times or more. This chain uses TRBV9 with TRBJ2-7; 7 nucleotides line up with TRBD1. Germline lookup yields CDR1 SGDLS and CDR2 YYNGEE. This CDR3 spans 15 amino acids. Unmatched junction bases numbered 8, after V lost 0 bases and J lost 5 bases. CDR3 coding DNA: TGTGCCAGCAGCGTAGCTGGGACAGCGATAGACGAGCAGTACTTC. This sequence encodes CASSVAGTAIDEQYF.

This clonotype occurred many times. The chain employs TRBV9 and TRBJ2-3; 11 bases map to TRBD2. The CDR3 has 19 amino acids. The V gene's germline CDR1 is SGDLS and CDR2 YYNGEE. Trimming removed 8 bases from V and 0 bases from J; junction bases left unmatched: 17. CDR3 in DNA: TGTGCCAGTACCAGGGAGGGGACTAGCGGAACCACTAGCACAGATACGCAGTATTTT. This translates into CASTREGTSGTTSTDTQYF.

There are many counts of this clonotype. The rearrangement uses TRBV9 and TRBJ1-1; D is undetermined. Germline values: CDR1 SGDLS, CDR2 YYNGEE. The V gene lost 0 bases and the J gene lost 2 bases, with 5 bases spanning the gap. The CDR3 consists of 13 residues. The CDR3 DNA sequence: TGTGCCAGCAGCGTAGCCTCTAACACTGAAGCTTTCTTT. It translates to CASSVASNTEAFF. Variable domain in full (rest from reference TRBV9 and TRBJ1-1): DSGVTQTPKHLITATGQRVTLRCSPRSGDLSVYWYQQSLDQGLQFLIQYYNGEERAKGNILERFSAQQFPDLHSELNLSSLELGDSALYFCASSVASNTEAFFGQGTRLTVV.

This clonotype was recorded many times. This chain joins TRBV9 and TRBJ2-7; possibly TRBD1 for D (6 bases). The germline V gene encodes CDR1 SGDLS and CDR2 YYNGEE. The germline V and J ends were trimmed by 2 bases and 2 bases, with 17 bases remaining between them. The CDR3 loop spans 16 amino acids. CDR3 DNA: TGTGCCAGCAGCGTGGGCCCGCGGACAGAGCCCTACGAGCAGTACTTC. The encoded protein is CASSVGPRTEPYEQYF.

In this sample, this clonotype turned up many times. The chain joins TRBV9 to TRBJ2-3; 9 nucleotides agree with TRBD2. Germline V lookup: CDR1 SGDLS, CDR2 YYNGEE. The CDR3 sequence is 15 residues long. Trimming cost V 0 bases and J 6 bases; bases outside gene matches: 5. The CDR3 here is CASSVEGGRGDTQYF. The CDR3 DNA follows: TGTGCCAGCAGCGTAGAGGGCGGGAGGGGGGATACGCAGTATTTT.

This clonotype showed up many times. The V call is TRBV9, the J call TRBJ1-4; D is unclear. Germline V gives CDR1 SGDLS, CDR2 YYNGEE. The CDR3 loop spans 15 amino acids. V was shortened by 0 bases and J by 4 bases, with 10 bases between the two germline ends. For the CDR3, the DNA is TGTGCCAGCAGCGTAGACGTAGGGAGTAATGAAAAACTGTTTTTT. Encoded protein: CASSVDVGSNEKLFF.

This clonotype was recorded many times. The gene calls are TRBV9 and TRBJ1-2; no clear D. The CDR3 contains 12 residues. Looked up from germline, CDR1 is SGDLS and CDR2 is YYNGEE. V dropped 3 bases and J dropped 8 bases, with 11 bases sitting between them. CDR3 in amino acids: CASSGYFTGYTF. DNA of the CDR3: TGTGCCAGCAGCGGATACTTTACGGGCTACACCTTC.

The chain couples TRBV9 to TRBJ2-1, with TRBD2 matching over 8 bases. V was clipped by 0 bases and J by 0 bases; unmatched bases: 11. The CDR3 has 19 residues. Germline assignment: CDR1 SGDLS and CDR2 YYNGEE. CDR3 sequence: CASSVAPSGYTSSYNEQFF. The CDR3 DNA reads TGTGCCAGCAGCGTAGCCCCTAGCGGGTACACGAGCTCCTACAATGAGCAGTTCTTC.

This clonotype was observed many times. The chain carries TRBV9 and TRBJ1-6; D is perhaps TRBD1 (5 bases). The CDR3 is 15 amino acids. Looked up from germline, CDR1 is SGDLS and CDR2 is YYNGEE. Trimming left V 0 bases short and J 11 bases short, with 15 bases between. CDR3 residues: CASSVDAGGGPPLHF. As DNA, the CDR3 is TGTGCCAGCAGCGTAGATGCGGGGGGGGGACCACCCCTCCACTTT.

This clonotype has a handful of counts. The chain couples TRBV9 to TRBJ2-3, with D uncertain. This CDR3 comprises 16 residues. Germline CDR1 SGDLS, CDR2 YYNGEE. Trimming removed 0 bases from V and 0 bases from J, with 11 bases in between. CDR3 nucleotides: TGTGCCAGCAGCGTAGGGGCAGCCACTAGCACAGATACGCAGTATTTT. Protein: CASSVGAATSTDTQYF.

In its sample, this clonotype was seen many times. This chain uses TRBV9 with TRBJ2-6; D remains ambiguous. V was clipped by 4 bases and J by 0 bases, with 5 bases between them. This CDR3 has 14 amino acids. Germline assignment: CDR1 SGDLS and CDR2 YYNGEE. The CDR3 coding sequence is TGTGCCAGCAGCCCCTTCTCTGGGGCCAACGTCCTGACTTTC. Amino acids: CASSPFSGANVLTF.

This clonotype has ten or more counts. The genes are TRBV21-1 and TRBJ2-7. TRBV21-1 is deemed a pseudogene. The CDR3 is made up of 13 amino acids. The DNA for the CDR3 is TGTGCCAGCAGCCGGTCCGTCTCCTACGAGCAGTACTTC. Translating gives CASSRSVSYEQYF.

This clonotype occurred many times. This chain joins TRBV9 and TRBJ2-1; 10 positions agree with TRBD1. Unmatched junction bases numbered 3, after V lost 0 bases and J lost 9 bases. Germline V gene data show CDR1 as SGDLS and CDR2 as YYNGEE. The CDR3 is made up of 14 amino acids. CDR3 protein: CASSVGGQGIEQFF. For the CDR3, the DNA is TGTGCCAGCAGCGTAGGGGGACAGGGGATTGAGCAGTTCTTC.

In its sample, this clonotype was seen many times. This chain connects TRBV9 to TRBJ2-3; D may be TRBD1 (6 bases). CDR1 is SGDLS and CDR2 is YYNGEE in the germline V gene. V was pared by 0 bases and J by 8 bases, with 16 bases between. CDR3 length equals 15 residues. The CDR3 sequence: CASSVAGQGSSTQYF. The CDR3, as DNA: TGTGCCAGCAGCGTAGCTGGGCAGGGGTCAAGTACGCAGTATTTT.

This clonotype was counted at least ten times. The chain employs TRBV9 and TRBJ1-5; D call uncertain. Trimming shortened V by 0 bases and J by 3 bases, and 10 bases separated the two germline ends. Looked up from germline, CDR1 is SGDLS and CDR2 is YYNGEE. This CDR3 spans 15 amino acids. This chain's CDR3 is CASSVGQAFNQPQHF. CDR3 in DNA: TGTGCCAGCAGCGTAGGGCAGGCCTTCAATCAGCCCCAGCATTTT.

The table lists this clonotype with many counts. The rearrangement uses TRBV9 and TRBJ2-1, with 7 bases identical to TRBD1. The V gene end was trimmed by 2 bases and the J gene end by 4 bases; junction bases not matched to a gene: 12. The CDR3 contains 17 residues. In germline, CDR1 is SGDLS, CDR2 YYNGEE. CDR3 residues: CASSVHLTGSGYNEQFF. In DNA, the CDR3 is TGTGCCAGCAGCGTCCACCTGACAGGGTCGGGATACAATGAGCAGTTCTTC.

Turning to this clonotype: One junction end disagrees with the germline gene, perhaps due to a read error. The CDR3 bases are TGTGCCAGTAGCGTAGAGGGACAGTCCTCCTACAATGAGCAGTTCTTC. It translates to CASSVEGQSSYNEQFF. This rearrangement joins TRBV9 to TRBJ2-1, with TRBD1 matching 7 bases. Germline V gives CDR1 SGDLS, CDR2 YYNGEE. This CDR3 has 16 amino acids.

The table lists this clonotype with many counts. This rearrangement joins TRBV21-1 to TRBJ2-7; TRBD1, the table's D call, lacks a check against the DNA. TRBV21-1 is recorded as a pseudogene. The CDR3 extends over 16 amino acids. In nucleotides, the CDR3 is TGTGCCAGCAGCAAGTGGGACAACAGGAGCTCCTACGAGCAGTACTTC. This translates into CASSKWDNRSSYEQYF.

This clonotype has ten or more counts. The J gene is TRBJ2-2, the V gene TRBV9; D is unresolved. The CDR3 covers 15 residues. Trimming stripped 4 bases from V and 6 bases from J, with 16 bases between. Germline V gene lookup returns CDR1 SGDLS and CDR2 YYNGEE. CDR3 bases: TGTGCCAGCAGCCCGAACGAAAGACGGGCCGGGGAGCTGTTTTTT. This encodes CASSPNERRAGELFF.